Reported below is one T cell receptor (beta chain). The antigen is undetermined. The data derive from a study of T-cell memory formation after mild COVID-19. TCRdb reanalysed the 5' RACE reads using MiXCR and keeps one entry per CDR3 protein. Here the sample spans approximately 500,000 distinct CDR3 sequences, around 27% being singletons. Study-level findings and limits: The appearance of some responding clones in pre-infection memory suggested that cross-reactive memory joined.

The sequenced sample consisted of PBMCs or a T cell subset sorted from them (not recorded which). The clonotype was recovered from an adult woman who had mild COVID-19 (a few samples of this study predate the infection). Cell type and time point are not known.

CDR3 nucleotides: TGTGCCAGCAGCTTAGCCCCGGGCGGCCATGGCTACACCTTC. Protein product: CASSLAPGGHGYTF. The chain employs TRBV7-2 and TRBJ1-2; D ambiguous. V was pared by 0 bases and J by 6 bases, with 11 bases between. Germline CDR1 SGHTA, CDR2 FQGNSA. The CDR3 is 14 amino acids. The full variable domain, completed using reference TRBV7-2 and TRBJ1-2, is GAGVSQSPSNKVTEKGKDVELRCDPISGHTALYWYRQSLGQGLEFLIYFQGNSAPDKSGLPSDRFSAERTGGSVSTLTIQRTQQEDSAVYLCASSLAPGGHGYTFGSGTRLTVV.